These T cell receptor beta chains were read from a single sample in a study of technical replicates of blood from four donors. Assay used: immunoSEQ multiplex PCR; TCRdb lists only in-frame clones, some missing. The data contain about 90,000 clones, 90% to 95% of them singletons. The sample consisted of T cells isolated from PBMCs. These TCRs come from a human donor in good health. Each CDR3 is given with its conserved first and last residue. Fields, in order: D gene, CDR3 length, clone size, J gene, V gene, CDR3 DNA, CDR3 protein. The D gene is left open where the match is weak. Clone size appears in some rows only: once, few, many, or a class for an expanded clone.

NA	13	NA	TRBJ2-5	TRBV5-4	TGTGCCAGCAGCTTGGTGTCGGAAGAGACCCAGTACTTC	CASSLVSEETQYF
NA	14	NA	TRBJ1-5	TRBV10-3	TGTGCCATCAGTGAGGAACAGGGTTATCAGCCCCAGCATTTT	CAISEEQGYQPQHF
NA	15	once	TRBJ1-6	TRBV19	TGTGCCAGTAGTCCGAAGGGAGTCAGGAATTCACCCCTCCACTTT	CASSPKGVRNSPLHF
TRBD2	17	NA	TRBJ2-1	TRBV28	TGTGCCTCCGACTCGGCTAGCGGGAGGCCATCCTACAATGAGCAGTTCTTC	CASDSASGRPSYNEQFF
TRBD2	16	NA	TRBJ2-3	TRBV5-1	TGCGCCAGCAGCTTGCCCAGCGGGGGGGGCACAGATACGCAGTATTTT	CASSLPSGGGTDTQYF
NA	15	NA	TRBJ1-2	TRBV4-2	TGTGCCAGCAGCCAAGATCGCATAGGGGACTATGGCTACACCTTC	CASSQDRIGDYGYTF
TRBD1	15	NA	TRBJ2-5	TRBV19	TGTGCCAGTAGTATGGCCGGGACAGGGCAAGAGACCCAGTACTTC	CASSMAGTGQETQYF
TRBD2	15	once	TRBJ2-1	TRBV7-9	TGTGCCAGCACCGAGACTAGCGGGATAGTGAATGAGCAGTTCTTC	CASTETSGIVNEQFF
NA	16	NA	TRBJ2-5	TRBV19	TGTGCCAGTAGTATCTTCCCCACGGCCGGGGAGGAGACCCAGTACTTC	CASSIFPTAGEETQYF
TRBD2	15	few	TRBJ2-3	TRBV10-3	TGTGCCATCAGTGGACTAGCGGGAGCCCAAGATACGCAGTATTTT	CAISGLAGAQDTQYF
TRBD2	13	NA	TRBJ2-1	TRBV28	TGTGCCAGCAGTTTGGGGCGGGAGAATGAGCAGTTCTTC	CASSLGRENEQFF
NA	17	NA	TRBJ1-5	TRBV19	TGTGCCAGTAGTATAACGGGGGAGGGGCGCCGGAATCAGCCCCAGCATTTT	CASSITGEGRRNQPQHF
NA	18	NA	TRBJ1-1	TRBV18	TGTGCCAGCTCGGATAAAGGACTTACAAACTTAATGAACACTGAAGCTTTCTTT	CASSDKGLTNLMNTEAFF
TRBD1	14	NA	TRBJ2-7	TRBV29-1	TGCAGCGTTGAAGGGACAGGGGTCAGCTACGAGCAGTACTTC	CSVEGTGVSYEQYF
NA	16	NA	TRBJ1-1	TRBV6-6	TGTGCCAGCAGATCTTGGGTGGGGGGGATGAACACTGAAGCTTTCTTT	CASRSWVGGMNTEAFF
TRBD1	14	NA	TRBJ2-7	TRBV29-1	TGCAGCGTGAGCCGGGGGGACAGGGTCTACGAGCAGTACTTC	CSVSRGDRVYEQYF
NA	13	NA	TRBJ1-1	TRBV28	TGTGCCAGCAGTTTTAGGAGCGCTACTGAAGCTTTCTTT	CASSFRSATEAFF
NA	18	NA	TRBJ1-1	TRBV21-1	TGTGCCAGCAGCAAAGTTGGTTTGAGGATCGCGGGGAACACTGAAGCTTTCTTT	CASSKVGLRIAGNTEAFF
TRBD2	16	NA	TRBJ2-3	TRBV6-5	TGTGCCAGCAGTTACTCGATTAGCGGGGGATCAGATACGCAGTATTTT	CASSYSISGGSDTQYF
NA	15	once	TRBJ2-5	TRBV7-9	TGTGCCAGCAGCTTAGTTGCGCAGGTCGAAGAGACCCAGTACTTC	CASSLVAQVEETQYF
TRBD1	15	NA	TRBJ1-4	TRBV11-2	TGTGCCAGCAGCCCCGGACAGGGGCCTAATGAAAAACTGTTTTTT	CASSPGQGPNEKLFF
TRBD1	13	once	TRBJ1-2	TRBV7-9	TGTGCCAGCAGCTTAGGGACAGGGTCTGGCTACACCTTC	CASSLGTGSGYTF
TRBD2	16	NA	TRBJ2-7	TRBV5-1	TGCGCCAGCAGCTTGGCCTTAGCGGGAGGGCCCGACGAGCAGTACTTC	CASSLALAGGPDEQYF
TRBD2	20	NA	TRBJ2-1	TRBV4-1	TGCGCCAGCAGCCAGGCGCGGCTAGCGGGAGGTCCCCGCGCTTACAATGAGCAGTTCTTC	CASSQARLAGGPRAYNEQFF
NA	12	NA	TRBJ2-1	TRBV30	TGTGCCTGGAACGAGGGTGAGAATGAGCAGTTCTTC	CAWNEGENEQFF
TRBD2	14	NA	TRBJ2-7	TRBV19	TGTGCCAGTAGTCGTAGCGGGACCGGCTACGAGCAGTACTTC	CASSRSGTGYEQYF
TRBD1	15	NA	TRBJ2-7	TRBV6-1	TGTGCCAGCAGTGTCTCAGGACAGGGTTTATACGAGCAGTACTTC	CASSVSGQGLYEQYF
NA	13	NA	TRBJ2-7	TRBV29-1	TGCAGCGTTGATGGGAGTGGCGGGAACAAGCAGTACTTC	CSVDGSGGNKQYF
NA	15	once	TRBJ1-2	TRBV7-9	TGTGCCAGCAGCTCCCCGGGGGGGGCCGTCTATGGCTACACCTTC	CASSSPGGAVYGYTF
TRBD2	16	NA	TRBJ2-3	TRBV14	TGTGCCAGCAGCCCCTGGGAGGGCACACACGTTAATACGCAGTATTTT	CASSPWEGTHVNTQYF
TRBD1	15	NA	TRBJ2-1	TRBV5-1	TGCGCCAGCAGCTTGGCCACAGGGGTAAACAATGAGCAGTTCTTC	CASSLATGVNNEQFF
NA	14	NA	TRBJ1-2	TRBV7-9	TGTGCCAGCAGCTTAGGGGGCGACTTCTATGGCTACACCTTC	CASSLGGDFYGYTF
TRBD1	17	NA	TRBJ1-2	TRBV29-1	TGCAGCGTCGAAGTGCTCGGGCGGACAGGGGAGGACTATGGCTACACCTTC	CSVEVLGRTGEDYGYTF
NA	14	NA	TRBJ1-5	TRBV6-1	TGTGCCAGCAGACAGGGCTATAGCAATCAGCCCCAGCATTTT	CASRQGYSNQPQHF
TRBD2	16	NA	TRBJ2-1	TRBV27	TGTGCCAGCAGTTTATCGGCGGGGGGACTTTACAATGAGCAGTTCTTC	CASSLSAGGLYNEQFF
TRBD2	16	NA	TRBJ2-1	TRBV5-4	TGTGCCAGCAGCCCGGGACTAGCGGGTAATTACAATGAGCAGTTCTTC	CASSPGLAGNYNEQFF
NA	13	NA	TRBJ2-1	TRBV11-2	TGTGCCAGCAGCTCAACCGTGGGGGGTGAGCAGTTCTTC	CASSSTVGGEQFF
NA	13	NA	TRBJ2-7	TRBV7-2	TGTGCCAGCAGCCAGGGGCCCGGGTACGAGCAGTACTTC	CASSQGPGYEQYF
NA	13	NA	TRBJ2-7	TRBV2	TGTGCCAGCAGTACTACAGGGTACTACGAGCAGTACTTC	CASSTTGYYEQYF
TRBD1	16	NA	TRBJ1-2	TRBV7-9	TGTGCCAGCAGCTCCGAAACAGGGGATTTAGGCTATGGCTACACCTTC	CASSSETGDLGYGYTF
NA	13	NA	TRBJ2-5	TRBV28	TGTGCCAGCGCCTACAACAGTCCAGAGACCCAGTACTTC	CASAYNSPETQYF